Below, 5 T cell receptor beta chains from the same sample are listed, as sequenced in a study of OX40 agonist ivuxolimab in advanced cancers. Generated by immunoSEQ multiplex PCR, the TCRdb table keeps only in-frame clones and is missing some. The sample lists tens of thousands of clones; under 90% were seen once. The input for sequencing was CD4+ or CD8+ T cells sorted from blood, taken in a trial of the OX40 agonist ivuxolimab. The receptors derive from an adult with an advanced solid tumor such as melanoma, head and neck, liver or kidney cancer.

The rearrangement links TRBV4-1 to TRBJ2-7; maybe TRBD2 (6 bases). From germline, CDR1 is MGHRA and CDR2 YSYEKL. Trimming took 1 base from V and 5 from J, leaving 9 bases between them. The CDR3 spans 13 residues. The DNA of the CDR3 is TGCGCCAGCAGCCAAGGGGAGGTCAACGAGCAGTACTTC. Translation: CASSQGEVNEQYF.

The chain carries TRBV30 and TRBJ2-3; a possible D gene is TRBD2 (6 bases). CDR1 and CDR2 (germline): GTSNPN, SVGIG (reference sequence). The CDR3 is made up of 15 amino acids. Deletions cut 2 bases from V and 0 bases from J, with 12 bases between. DNA of the CDR3: TGTGCCTGGAGTCCCCCTGGGACTAGCACAGATACGCAGTATTTT. Translating it yields CAWSPPGTSTDTQYF.

The chain is built from TRBV7-3 and TRBJ1-1; 7 positions agree with TRBD1. The trim removed 4 bases at V and 5 bases at J, leaving 4 bases unmatched. In germline, CDR1 is SGHTA, CDR2 FQGTGA. This CDR3 is 13 amino acids long. CDR3 in DNA: TGTGCCAGCAGCTCGGGACAGCTTACTGAAGCTTTCTTT. Amino acid sequence: CASSSGQLTEAFF.

The chain links TRBV15 to TRBJ2-5, with TRBD1 identical over 11 bases. J lost 4 bases, V lost 3 bases, and 1 base had no gene match. Germline V gives CDR1 LNHNV, CDR2 YYDKDF (reference sequence). There are 14 residues in the CDR3. CDR3 region: CATSRGQGGETQYF. The CDR3 DNA sequence: TGTGCCACCAGCAGGGGACAGGGGGGAGAGACCCAGTACTTC.

The genes are TRBV7-8 and TRBJ1-5, with 7 bases identical to TRBD1. This CDR3 has 15 residues. CDR1 and CDR2 from the germline V gene are SGHVS and FQNEAQ. J lost 6 bases, V lost 2 bases, and 7 bases had no gene match. The DNA of the CDR3 is TGTGCCAGCAGCTTACGGGACAGCCTCAGTCAGCCCCAGCATTTT. Translating gives CASSLRDSLSQPQHF.